The next 10 T cell receptor beta chains were all read from a single sample in a study of cytomegalovirus exposure and HLA in healthy donors. 13 Jbeta primers and 60 Vbeta primers were used for the PCR. Measured with immunoSEQ multiplex PCR; TCRdb has only the in-frame clones, and not every one. The table has about 160,000 clones, less than 90% seen once. The sequenced sample consisted of PBMCs. These TCRs come from a male donor in good health and CMV-seropositive.

The gene calls are TRBV12-5 and TRBJ2-2; a possible D gene is TRBD1 (6 bases). Germline V gives CDR1 LGHNT, CDR2 FRNRAP. CDR3 length: 18 amino acids. The ends were cut back, 6 bases at V and 5 bases at J, with 25 bases in the middle. The CDR3 nucleotides are TGTGCTAGTGGCTCCCCTCCCTCGACAGGCGGTCGGACCGGGGAGCTGTTTTTT. This codes for CASGSPPSTGGRTGELFF.

This chain uses TRBV6-5 with TRBJ1-3; D is perhaps TRBD1 (6 bases). The ends were cut back, 6 bases at V and 7 bases at J, with 19 bases in the middle. Germline lookup yields CDR1 MNHEY and CDR2 SVGAGI. The CDR3 extends over 15 amino acids. Here the CDR3 DNA reads TGTGCCAGCAGCCGATCACAGGGAAAGGGGAACACCATATATTTT. It yields the protein CASSRSQGKGNTIYF.

Notes on this clone: The germline gene is not matched at one end of the junction; a read error may be the cause. The sample has other DNA sequences that encode this CDR3 too. The chain has TRBV9 and TRBJ1-6; TRBD1 might be the D (5 bases). The CDR3 length is 15 residues. In germline, CDR1 is SGDLS, CDR2 YYNGEE. The DNA of the CDR3 is TGTGCCAGCAGCGGCGCAGGGAACTATAACTCACCCCTCCACTTT. Protein: CASSGAGNYNSPLHF.

This sequence joins TRBV14 and TRBJ1-2; D remains unclear. CDR3 length: 12 residues. CDR1 and CDR2 from the germline V gene are SGHDN and FVKESK. V shed 4 bases and J shed 7 bases, with 10 bases lying between them. The CDR3, as DNA: TGTGCCAGCAGCCGAGGCAACCTTGGCTACACCTTC. This sequence encodes CASSRGNLGYTF. Variable domain in full (rest from reference TRBV14 and TRBJ1-2): EAGVTQFPSHSVIEKGQTVTLRCDPISGHDNLYWYRRVMGKEIKFLLHFVKESKQDESGMPNNRFLAERTGGTYSTLKVQPAELEDSGVYFCASSRGNLGYTFGSGTRLTVV.

The chain employs TRBV4-1 and TRBJ2-3; 7 positions agree with TRBD2. The trim removed 5 bases at V and 14 bases at J, leaving 13 bases unmatched. This CDR3 has 13 amino acids. Germline V gene sequence: CDR1 MGHRA, CDR2 YSYEKL. The DNA of the CDR3 is TGCGCCAGCAGCGGATCCGCCCGGACTAGTATGTATTTT. Protein sequence: CASSGSARTSMYF.

This chain joins TRBV7-8 and TRBJ2-7, with D possibly being TRBD1 (5 bases). In germline, CDR1 is SGHVS, CDR2 FQNEAQ. V gave up 0 bases and J gave up 2 bases, with 11 bases separating them. This CDR3 comprises 15 residues. CDR3 protein: CASSLAVKGPYEQYF. The CDR3 DNA reads as TGTGCCAGCAGCTTAGCGGTAAAGGGGCCCTACGAGCAGTACTTC.

CDR3 nucleotides: TGTGCCAGCAGCTTGCCAGGGTCTACAGATACGCAGTATTTT. It codes for CASSLPGSTDTQYF. This sequence joins TRBV5-4 and TRBJ2-3; a possible D gene is TRBD1 (5 bases). Trimming took off 1 base at V and 3 bases at J, with 9 bases between the two ends. The V gene's germline CDR1 is SGHNT and CDR2 YYREEE (reference sequence). The CDR3 runs to 14 residues.

This clone was recorded once. One end of the junction does not line up with germline, which may come from a read error. The CDR3 nucleotides are TGTGCCAGCAGCTCACACAGCAGTCAGCCCCAGCATTTT. Encoded protein: CASSSHSSQPQHF. V is TRBV7-2 and J is TRBJ1-5; D is ambiguous. This CDR3 has 13 amino acids. CDR1 and CDR2 (germline): SGHTA, FQGNSA.

This chain uses TRBV25-1 with TRBJ2-7; D uncertain. The CDR3 runs to 12 residues. Trimming left V 3 bases short and J 6 bases short, with 9 bases between. The germline CDR1 and CDR2 sequences are MGHDK and SYGVNS. CDR3 coding DNA: TGTGCCAGCAGTGACCGGTACCGCGAGCAGTACTTC. It translates to CASSDRYREQYF.

This clone was observed once. The V and J genes are TRBV5-6 and TRBJ1-2, with 8 bases aligning to TRBD1. This CDR3 has 13 amino acids. The V gene end was trimmed by 4 bases and the J gene end by 5 bases; junction bases not matched to a gene: 4. Looked up from germline, CDR1 is SGHDT and CDR2 is YYEEEE. The CDR3 loop reads CASSPQGAYGYTF. DNA for the CDR3: TGTGCCAGCAGCCCGCAGGGGGCGTATGGCTACACCTTC. The full variable domain, in which reference TRBV5-6 and TRBJ1-2 provide the parts outside the CDR3, is DAGVTQSPTHLIKTRGQQVTLRCSPKSGHDTVSWYQQALGQGPQFIFQYYEEEERQRGNFPDRFSGHQFPNYSSELNVNALLLGDSALYLCASSPQGAYGYTFGSGTRLTVV.